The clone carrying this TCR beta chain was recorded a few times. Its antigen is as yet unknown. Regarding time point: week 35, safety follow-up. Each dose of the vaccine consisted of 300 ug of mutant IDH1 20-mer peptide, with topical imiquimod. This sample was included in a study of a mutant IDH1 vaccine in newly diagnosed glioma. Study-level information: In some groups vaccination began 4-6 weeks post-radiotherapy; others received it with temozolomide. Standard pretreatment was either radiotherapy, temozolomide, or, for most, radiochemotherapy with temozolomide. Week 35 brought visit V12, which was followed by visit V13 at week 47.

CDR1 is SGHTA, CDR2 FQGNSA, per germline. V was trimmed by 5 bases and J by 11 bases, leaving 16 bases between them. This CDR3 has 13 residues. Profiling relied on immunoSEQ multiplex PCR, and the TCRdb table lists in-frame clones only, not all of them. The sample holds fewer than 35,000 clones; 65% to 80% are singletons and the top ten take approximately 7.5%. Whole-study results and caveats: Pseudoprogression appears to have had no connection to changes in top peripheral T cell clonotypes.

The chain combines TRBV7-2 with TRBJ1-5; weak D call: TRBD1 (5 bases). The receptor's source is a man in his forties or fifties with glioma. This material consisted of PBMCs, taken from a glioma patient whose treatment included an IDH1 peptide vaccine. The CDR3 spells CASSLGEGRAQHF. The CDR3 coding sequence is TGTGCCAGCAGCCTGGGGGAGGGAAGAGCCCAGCATTTT.